Listed below are T cell receptor beta chains from one sample, sequenced in a study of memory CD4+ T cells and cytomegalovirus serostatus. This table comes from immunoSEQ multiplex PCR, and its TCRdb copy is limited to in-frame clones, with some not included. The sample has under 85,000 clones, roughly three quarters seen once. The material sequenced was memory CD4+ T cells from blood. Source of these receptors: an adult in good health and CMV-seropositive. Each CDR3 is given without its conserved first and last residue. Some rows have no size entry. The others give once, few or many, or a class for an expanded clone.

v_call clone_size cdr3_aa
TRBV19 once ASSIAGGGQETQY
TRBV4-3 - ASSQTRGVGQPQH
TRBV5-1 - ASSGGGGEQPQH
TRBV6-5 - ASSSRTGNQPQH
TRBV4-1 - ASSPNRGLLGNTIY
TRBV6-6 - ASHHSGLAGETQY
TRBV28 - ASSGGRAYGYT
TRBV7-9 - ASSLFGGVYTNYEQY
TRBV9 - ASSVDLAGGTDTQY
TRBV30 - AWSPGYYEQY
TRBV11-3 - ASSLQEYNEQF
TRBV10-3 - AISPLLAGGGNEQF
TRBV7-2 - ASSLARSYEQY
TRBV10-2 - ASSDWGGEAETQY
TRBV11-3 - ASSVTGNNEQF
TRBV18 few ASSPTWGQGGDSGSEAF
TRBV11-2 - ASSPRQGIAKNIQY
TRBV7-9 - ASSSTGNEQY
TRBV19 few ASSRPLGRLKNIQY
TRBV5-4 - ASSPGGAGTDTQY
TRBV6-1 few ASSGNGRGEQF
TRBV18 - ASSPGRGPGNTIY
TRBV7-9 - ASGGTGSYGYT
TRBV6-5 - ASRSSGNTIY
TRBV6-1 - ASSEQGWNQPQH
TRBV19 - ASSIRSGYVGNQPQH
TRBV2 - ASIFGGTYEQY
TRBV6-5 - ASSSKVNQPQH
TRBV10-1 - ASSAMEGTDTQY
TRBV5-6 - ASSSEGNTYNEQF
TRBV7-6 few ASSLGPYSNQPQH
TRBV16 once ASSWGGNEKLF
TRBV28 - ASRGSTGTGGYEQY
TRBV19 few ASSMAGNEKLF
TRBV5-6 - ASSFLARQTDTQY
TRBV11-3 - ASSPTGLTNEKLF
TRBV6-5 few ASTLGQDYGYT
TRBV2 - ASWGGEIRSRAF
TRBV19 - ASSNQGELYGYT
TRBV5-4 - ASSSHLWREGINEQF
TRBV7-2 once ASSLAVGMEGYT
TRBV7-6 - ASLPSGRNEQF
TRBV5-1 - ASSLLTDQETQY
TRBV5-1 - ASSLGQGGYT
TRBV10-3 - AIGDGEGRPQH
TRBV6-1 - ASSERGVPSYYEQY
TRBV6-5 - ASKDIQY